Each of the 8 T cell receptor beta chains below was sequenced from the same sample in a study of OX40 agonist ivuxolimab in advanced cancers. Assay used: immunoSEQ multiplex PCR; TCRdb lists only in-frame clones, some missing. The profile covers under 140,000 clones, with 89% appearing a single time and about 0.25% taken by the ten largest. The sequencing here drew on CD4+ or CD8+ T cells sorted from blood, taken in a trial of the OX40 agonist ivuxolimab. The receptor source for this set is an adult with an advanced solid tumor such as melanoma, head and neck, liver or kidney cancer.

This chain uses TRBV9 with TRBJ1-4; possible D gene TRBD1, 6 bases. Trimming cost V 5 bases and J 8 bases, with 13 bases left between them. The germline CDR1 and CDR2 sequences are SGDLS and YYNGEE. The CDR3 is 13 amino acids. CDR3: CASSPGEREKLFF. For the CDR3, the DNA is TGTGCCAGCAGTCCAGGGGAAAGAGAAAAACTGTTTTTT.

The rearrangement links TRBV6-1 to TRBJ2-1; D may be TRBD2 (6 bases). Trimming took 7 bases from V and 3 from J, leaving 13 bases between them. CDR1 and CDR2 from the germline V gene are MNHNS and SASEGT. CDR3 size: 14 residues. CDR3 DNA sequence: TGTGCCAGCACCTCGGGAGCAAACTACAATGAGCAGTTCTTC. It specifies CASTSGANYNEQFF.

The genes are TRBV11-2 and TRBJ2-5, with 11 bases matching TRBD2. The CDR3 has 16 residues. The germline V gene encodes CDR1 SGHAT and CDR2 FQNNGV. Germline trimming cut 1 base from V and 3 bases from J; bases unmatched to any gene: 4. CDR3 residues: CASSLVAGGLKETQYF. The CDR3 coding sequence is TGTGCCAGCAGCTTAGTAGCGGGAGGGTTAAAAGAGACCCAGTACTTC.

V gene TRBV28 combines with J gene TRBJ2-3, with 12 bases lining up with TRBD2. The CDR3 length is 18 residues. Trimming cost V 4 bases and J 5 bases; bases outside gene matches: 13. CDR1 MDHEN and CDR2 SYDVKM come from the germline V gene. The CDR3 protein is CASSSKMTSGGQGDTQYF. Written as DNA, the CDR3 is TGTGCCAGCAGTTCCAAGATGACTAGCGGGGGACAGGGAGATACGCAGTATTTT.

This clone has a handful of counts. The chain combines TRBV7-9 with TRBJ1-5; possible D gene TRBD1, 6 bases. This CDR3 is 14 amino acids long. Germline V gene lookup returns CDR1 SEHNR and CDR2 FQNEAQ (reference sequence). V gave up 5 bases and J gave up 4 bases, with 12 bases separating them. The CDR3 reads CASSLQGSNQPQHF. As DNA, the CDR3 is TGTGCCAGCAGCCTGCAGGGGTCAAATCAGCCCCAGCATTTT.

This chain joins TRBV2 and TRBJ2-7, with 11 bases aligning to TRBD2. Germline values: CDR1 SNHLY, CDR2 FYNNEI. J gave up 6 bases and V 10 bases, and 14 bases lay outside the gene matches. The CDR3 runs 15 residues. CDR3 amino acids: CATRPTSGRFREQYF. The CDR3 nucleotides read TGTGCCACCCGGCCCACTAGCGGGAGATTCCGCGAGCAGTACTTC.

The V and J genes are TRBV27 and TRBJ1-5; 7 bases align to TRBD1. Trimming cost V 4 bases and J 2 bases; bases outside gene matches: 17. Per the germline V gene, CDR1 is MNHEY and CDR2 is SMNVEV (reference sequence). The CDR3 spans 19 residues. This chain's CDR3 is CASSSPLRQGQGGNQPQHF. The CDR3 nucleotides read TGTGCCAGCAGTTCCCCCCTTCGACAGGGACAAGGGGGCAATCAGCCCCAGCATTTT.

This rearrangement joins TRBV5-1 to TRBJ1-2, with TRBD1 matching over 7 bases. The V segment lost 4 bases and the J segment 4 bases; nucleotides outside the gene matches: 4. This CDR3 has 13 amino acids. Germline values: CDR1 SGHRS, CDR2 YFSETQ. CDR3 DNA: TGCGCCAGCAGCCTTGGGACAGTCTATGGCTACACCTTC. This sequence encodes CASSLGTVYGYTF.